The 2 T cell receptor beta chains below all came from one sample that was sequenced in a study of blood T cell repertoires in COVID-19. Sequencing used immunoSEQ multiplex PCR; TCRdb keeps in-frame clones, though not all of them. The profile covers 35,000 to 55,000 clones, with more than 70% appearing a single time and roughly 13% taken by the ten largest. The sequencing input was peripheral blood. These receptors were collected from a human donor in a cohort sampled during active COVID-19.

The V gene is TRBV9, the J gene TRBJ2-7; 9 bases line up with TRBD1. In germline, CDR1 is SGDLS, CDR2 YYNGEE. The CDR3 spans 16 residues. Trimming took 3 bases from V and 1 from J; bases not matched to a gene: 8. CDR3 sequence: CASSDPRQGDSYEQYF. CDR3 coding DNA: TGTGCCAGCAGCGACCCGCGACAGGGGGATTCCTACGAGCAGTACTTC.

The genes are TRBV7-8 and TRBJ2-2; 9 bases are a match to TRBD1. Germline lookup yields CDR1 SGHVS and CDR2 FQNEAQ. The CDR3 is made up of 16 amino acids. V lost 5 bases to trimming and J lost 6 bases; unmatched junction nucleotides: 10. In DNA form, the CDR3 reads TGTGCCAGCAGCCTAGAAGGGACAGGGAGACCCGGGGAGCTGTTTTTT. Translation gives CASSLEGTGRPGELFF.